The entry below describes one TCR beta chain. The antigen is undetermined. Profiled with immunoSEQ multiplex PCR; TCRdb holds only in-frame clones, not every one. The sample lists 10,000 to 15,000 clones; roughly 92% were seen once. The record originates from a study of T cell clonotyping in hematopoietic cell transplantation. Study-level points and caveats: Broader posttransplant TCR repertoire diversity was predicted by graft donor and pretransplant recipient Inverse Simpson Index values. Cells were unsorted, so CD4 and CD8 contributions were not separated. Pathologically expanded recipient clonotypes increased progressively from day 30 to day 180 as diversity fell. Few recipient clonotypes overlapped donors; over 97% were de novo at given depth.

The clonotype originates from a female patient aged 50-65 years who had an allogeneic stem cell transplant from an unrelated donor, so the T cells may come from the graft donor. Some clones in this sample may be carry-over from other donors' samples. The sequencing used PBMCs, collected 100 days after allogeneic stem cell transplant.

The DNA of the CDR3 is TGTGCCAGTAGGCCTACAGGGCACACTGAAGCTTTCTTT. Translation: CASRPTGHTEAFF. The rearrangement uses TRBV19 and TRBJ1-1; D might be TRBD1 (6 bases). The CDR3 runs 13 residues. V lost 6 bases, J lost 3 bases, and 11 bases lay in between. Germline V gives CDR1 LNHDA, CDR2 SQIVND (reference sequence).